The 9 T cell receptor beta chains in this list originate from one sample, sequenced in a study of beta chain features in type 1 diabetes. Isolated RNA was reverse transcribed in full, so expressed TCRB transcripts were sequenced. Generated by immunoSEQ multiplex PCR, the TCRdb table keeps only in-frame clones and is missing some. The repertoire has 150,000 to 180,000 clones, around 8.5% of them found once; the top ten carry 0.65%. The sequenced sample was central memory CD4+ T cells from blood. These receptors were collected from a man aged 18 to 35 in good health.

The CDR3 loop reads CASSLGRLAGSRHEQYF. The CDR3 DNA sequence: TGCGCCAGCAGCTTGGGTCGTCTAGCGGGCAGTCGTCACGAGCAGTACTTC. This chain uses TRBV5-1 with TRBJ2-7; TRBD2 agrees at 8 bases. The ends lost 0 bases at V and 5 bases at J; junction bases unmatched: 13. The CDR3 sequence is 17 residues long. CDR1 and CDR2 (germline): SGHRS, YFSETQ. Using reference TRBV5-1 and TRBJ2-7 for the parts outside the CDR3, the full variable domain is KAGVTQTPRYLIKTRGQQVTLSCSPISGHRSVSWYQQTPGQGLQFLFEYFSETQRNKGNFPGRFSGRQFSNSRSEMNVSTLELGDSALYLCASSLGRLAGSRHEQYFGPGTRLTVT.

The chain carries TRBV7-9 and TRBJ2-1, with 7 positions matching TRBD2. Germline V gene data show CDR1 as SEHNR and CDR2 as FQNEAQ (reference sequence). There are 15 residues in the CDR3. With V trimmed by 3 bases and J by 7 bases, 9 bases remained unmatched. CDR3 coding DNA: TGTGCCAGCAGCTTTCTGCCGGGAGGAAAGAATGAGCAGTTCTTC. Its translation is CASSFLPGGKNEQFF.

Remarks on this clone: This same CDR3 is encoded by further DNA sequences in the sample. This chain links TRBV27 with TRBJ2-5; TRBD2 is a possible D gene (5 bases). CDR1 is MNHEY and CDR2 is SMNVEV in the germline V gene (reference sequence). This CDR3 has 14 amino acids. Deletions cut 5 bases from V and 4 bases from J, with 14 bases between. CDR3 protein: CASSPTGLGETQYF. The CDR3 DNA follows: TGTGCCAGCAGTCCTACGGGGTTAGGAGAGACCCAGTACTTC.

V usage is TRBV15 and J usage is TRBJ1-2, with D possibly matching TRBD1 (6 bases). V lost 5 bases, J lost 7 bases, and 14 bases lay in between. Germline assignment: CDR1 LNHNV and CDR2 YYDKDF (reference sequence). The CDR3 extends over 13 amino acids. CDR3: CATSLQGRGGYTF. CDR3 DNA: TGTGCCACCAGCCTCCAGGGGAGGGGTGGCTACACCTTC.

This clone was seen many times. The chain recombines TRBV9 with TRBJ2-1; the match to TRBD2 covers 8 bases. Losses at the gene ends were 4 bases for V and 3 bases for J; bases not matched to a gene: 9. Germline V lookup: CDR1 SGDLS, CDR2 YYNGEE. The CDR3 is 16 amino acids. DNA of the CDR3: TGTGCCAGCAGCTATCGGACTAGCCCTAACTACAATGAGCAGTTCTTC. Translating it yields CASSYRTSPNYNEQFF. Variable domain in full (rest from reference TRBV9 and TRBJ2-1): DSGVTQTPKHLITATGQRVTLRCSPRSGDLSVYWYQQSLDQGLQFLIQYYNGEERAKGNILERFSAQQFPDLHSELNLSSLELGDSALYFCASSYRTSPNYNEQFFGPGTRLTVL.

This clone was recorded a few times. This chain connects TRBV7-2 to TRBJ2-3, with TRBD2 matching 9 bases. V dropped 1 base and J dropped 4; count of bases not matched to a gene: 9. Germline values: CDR1 SGHTA, CDR2 FQGNSA. The CDR3 has 17 residues. CDR3 sequence: CASSLGSSGGVADTQYF. CDR3 nucleotides: TGTGCCAGCAGCTTAGGGAGTAGCGGGGGTGTGGCAGATACGCAGTATTTT.

The chain uses TRBV9 and TRBJ2-3; possibly TRBD1 for D (6 bases). In germline, CDR1 is SGDLS, CDR2 YYNGEE. The CDR3 runs 14 residues. V lost 6 bases and J lost 1, with 12 bases in between. CDR3 protein: CASTKDRRTDTQYF. The CDR3, as DNA: TGTGCCAGCACGAAGGACAGACGCACAGATACGCAGTATTTT.

This clone appeared a few times. The chain recombines TRBV9 with TRBJ1-2; 12 bases match TRBD1. The CDR3 extends over 15 amino acids. CDR1 is SGDLS and CDR2 is YYNGEE in the germline V gene. The ends lost 4 bases at V and 5 bases at J; junction bases unmatched: 6. CDR3 in amino acids: CASSLGQGAWYGYTF. CDR3 DNA: TGTGCCAGCAGCCTGGGACAGGGGGCTTGGTATGGCTACACCTTC.

This clone appeared a single time. The chain carries TRBV7-8 and TRBJ1-2; 8 bases fit TRBD1. CDR3 size: 15 residues. V was pared by 2 bases and J by 2 bases, with 4 bases of the junction left unmatched. The germline gives CDR1 SGHVS, CDR2 FQNEAQ. CDR3 in amino acids: CASSLQGAANYGYTF. In nucleotides, the CDR3 is TGTGCCAGCAGCTTACAGGGGGCTGCGAACTATGGCTACACCTTC.